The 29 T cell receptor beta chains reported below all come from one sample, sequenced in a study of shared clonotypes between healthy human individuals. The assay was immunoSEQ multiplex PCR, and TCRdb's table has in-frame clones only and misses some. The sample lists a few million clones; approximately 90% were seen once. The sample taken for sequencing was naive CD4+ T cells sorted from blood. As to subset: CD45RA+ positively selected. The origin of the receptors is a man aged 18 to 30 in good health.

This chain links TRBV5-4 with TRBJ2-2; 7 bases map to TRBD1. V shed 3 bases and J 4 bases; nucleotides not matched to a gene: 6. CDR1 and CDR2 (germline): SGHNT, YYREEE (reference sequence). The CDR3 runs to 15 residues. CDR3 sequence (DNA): TGTGCCAGCAGCTATACAGGGGTCGGCACCGGGGAGCTGTTTTTT. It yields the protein CASSYTGVGTGELFF.

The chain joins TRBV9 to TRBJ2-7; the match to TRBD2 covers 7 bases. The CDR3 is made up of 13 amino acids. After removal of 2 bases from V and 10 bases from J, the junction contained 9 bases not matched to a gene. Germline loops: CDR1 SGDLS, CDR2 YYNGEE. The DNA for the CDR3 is TGTGCCAGCAGCGTGGGGGGAGGGACTACCCAGTACTTC. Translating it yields CASSVGGGTTQYF.

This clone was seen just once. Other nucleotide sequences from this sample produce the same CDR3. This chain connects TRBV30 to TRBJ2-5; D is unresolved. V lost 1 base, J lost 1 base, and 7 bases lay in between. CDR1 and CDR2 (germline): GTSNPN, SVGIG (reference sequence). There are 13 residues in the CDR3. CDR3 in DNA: TGTGCCTGGAGTGGGGGTTTCCAAGAGACCCAGTACTTC. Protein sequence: CAWSGGFQETQYF.

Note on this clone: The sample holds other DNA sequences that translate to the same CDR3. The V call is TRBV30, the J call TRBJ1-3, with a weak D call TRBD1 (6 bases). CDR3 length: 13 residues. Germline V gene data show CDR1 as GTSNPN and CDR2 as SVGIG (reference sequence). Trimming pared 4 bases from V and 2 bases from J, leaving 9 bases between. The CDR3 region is CAWTRGAGNTIYF. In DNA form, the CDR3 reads TGTGCCTGGACTAGGGGGGCTGGAAACACCATATATTTT.

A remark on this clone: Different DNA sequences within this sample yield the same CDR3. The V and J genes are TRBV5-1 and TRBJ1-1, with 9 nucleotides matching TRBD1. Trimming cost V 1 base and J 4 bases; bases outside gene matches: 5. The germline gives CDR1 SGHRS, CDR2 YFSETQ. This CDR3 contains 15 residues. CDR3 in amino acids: CASSLTGGAGTEAFF. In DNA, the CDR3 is TGCGCCAGCAGCTTGACAGGGGGCGCGGGCACTGAAGCTTTCTTT.

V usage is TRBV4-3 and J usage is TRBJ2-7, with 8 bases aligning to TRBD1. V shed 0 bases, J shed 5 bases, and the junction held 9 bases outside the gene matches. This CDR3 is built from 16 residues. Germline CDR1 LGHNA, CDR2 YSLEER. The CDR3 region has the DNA TGCGCCAGCAGCCAAGATCGCTGGACAGGGTACAACGAGCAGTACTTC. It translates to CASSQDRWTGYNEQYF.

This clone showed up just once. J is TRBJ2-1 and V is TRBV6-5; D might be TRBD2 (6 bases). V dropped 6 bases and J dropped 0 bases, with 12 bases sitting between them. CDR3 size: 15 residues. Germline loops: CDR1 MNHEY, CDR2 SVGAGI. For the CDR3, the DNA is TGTGCCAGCAGAAACGTGGGGGGCTCCTACAATGAGCAGTTCTTC. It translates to CASRNVGGSYNEQFF.

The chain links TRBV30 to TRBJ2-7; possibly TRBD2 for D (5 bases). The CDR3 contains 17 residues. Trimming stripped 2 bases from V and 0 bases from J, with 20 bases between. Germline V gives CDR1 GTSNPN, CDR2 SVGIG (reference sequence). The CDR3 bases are TGTGCCTGGAGTTCCCGAGGGATAGGACCTATCTCCTACGAGCAGTACTTC. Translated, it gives CAWSSRGIGPISYEQYF. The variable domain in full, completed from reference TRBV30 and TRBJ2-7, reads SQTIHQWPATLVQPVGSPLSLECTVEGTSNPNLYWYRQAAGRGLQLLFYSVGIGQISSEVPQNLSASRPQDRQFILSSKKLLLSDSGFYLCAWSSRGIGPISYEQYFGPGTRLTVT.

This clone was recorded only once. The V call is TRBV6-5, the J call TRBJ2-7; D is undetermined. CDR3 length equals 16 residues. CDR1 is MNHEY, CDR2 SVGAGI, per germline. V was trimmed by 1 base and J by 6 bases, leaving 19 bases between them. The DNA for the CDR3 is TGTGCCAGCAGTTACTTGTGGTCCACCCGTCCGGGCGAGCAGTACTTC. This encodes CASSYLWSTRPGEQYF.

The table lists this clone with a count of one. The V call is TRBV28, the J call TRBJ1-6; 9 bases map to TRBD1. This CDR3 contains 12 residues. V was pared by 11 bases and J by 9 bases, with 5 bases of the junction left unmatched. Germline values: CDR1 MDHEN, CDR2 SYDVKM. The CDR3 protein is CACRDRVSPLHF. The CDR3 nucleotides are TGTGCCTGCCGGGACAGGGTTTCACCCCTCCACTTT.

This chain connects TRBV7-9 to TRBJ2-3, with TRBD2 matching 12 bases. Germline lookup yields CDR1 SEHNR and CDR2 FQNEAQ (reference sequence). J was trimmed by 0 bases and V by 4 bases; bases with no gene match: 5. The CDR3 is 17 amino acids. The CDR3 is CASSSRLAGDSTDTQYF. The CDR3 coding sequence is TGTGCCAGCAGCTCCCGACTAGCGGGAGATAGCACAGATACGCAGTATTTT.

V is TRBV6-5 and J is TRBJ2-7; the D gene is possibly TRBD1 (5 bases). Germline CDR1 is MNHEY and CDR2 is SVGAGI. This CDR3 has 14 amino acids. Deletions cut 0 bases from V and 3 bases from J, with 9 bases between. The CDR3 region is CASSYSVQGYEQYF. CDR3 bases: TGTGCCAGCAGTTACTCGGTTCAGGGCTACGAGCAGTACTTC.

Written as DNA, the CDR3 is TGTGCCAGTAGTATAGAGGGGGACGGCACCTACGAGCAGTACTTC. This encodes CASSIEGDGTYEQYF. V is TRBV19 and J is TRBJ2-7; D possibly uses TRBD1 or TRBD2 (5 bases each). Germline CDR1 and CDR2: LNHDA and SQIVND (reference sequence). This CDR3 is 15 amino acids long. V was cut by 0 bases and J by 2 bases, with 11 bases left in between.

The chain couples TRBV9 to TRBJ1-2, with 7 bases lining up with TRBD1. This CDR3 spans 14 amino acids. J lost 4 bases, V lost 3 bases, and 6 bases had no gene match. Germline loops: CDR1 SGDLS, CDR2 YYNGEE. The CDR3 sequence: CASSGRGQLYGYTF. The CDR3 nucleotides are TGTGCCAGCAGCGGAAGGGGACAGCTCTATGGCTACACCTTC.

The CDR3 sequence: CASREFAGELFF. The CDR3 nucleotides are TGTGCCAGCAGGGAGTTCGCCGGGGAGCTGTTTTTT. The rearrangement joins TRBV7-2 to TRBJ2-2; D is unclear. Germline loops: CDR1 SGHTA, CDR2 FQGNSA. V lost 6 bases, J lost 6 bases, and 8 bases lay in between. The CDR3 is 12 residues long.

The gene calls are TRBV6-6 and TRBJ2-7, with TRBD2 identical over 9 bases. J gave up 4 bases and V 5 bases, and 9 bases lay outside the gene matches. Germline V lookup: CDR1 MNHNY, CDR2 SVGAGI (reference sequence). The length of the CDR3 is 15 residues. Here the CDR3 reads CASSHQAGGQYEQYF. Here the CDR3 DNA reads TGTGCCAGCAGTCACCAGGCGGGGGGGCAATACGAGCAGTACTTC.

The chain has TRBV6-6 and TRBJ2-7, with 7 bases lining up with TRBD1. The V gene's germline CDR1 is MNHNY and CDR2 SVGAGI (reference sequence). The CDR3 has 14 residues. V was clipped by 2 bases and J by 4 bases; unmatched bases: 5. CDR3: CASSYGKGAYEQYF. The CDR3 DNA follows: TGTGCCAGCAGTTACGGAAAGGGGGCTTACGAGCAGTACTTC.

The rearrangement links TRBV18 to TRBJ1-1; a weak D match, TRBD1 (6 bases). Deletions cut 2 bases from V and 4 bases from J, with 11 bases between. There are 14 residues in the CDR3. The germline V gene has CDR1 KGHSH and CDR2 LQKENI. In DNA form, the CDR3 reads TGTGCCAGCTCACCAGTCCCACAGGGCACTGAAGCTTTCTTT. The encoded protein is CASSPVPQGTEAFF.

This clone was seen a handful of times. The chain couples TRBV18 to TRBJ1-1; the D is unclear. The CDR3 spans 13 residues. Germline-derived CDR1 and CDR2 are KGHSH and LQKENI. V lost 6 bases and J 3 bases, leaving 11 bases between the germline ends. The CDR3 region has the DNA TGTGCCAGCTCTTTATACACGGACACTGAAGCTTTCTTT. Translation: CASSLYTDTEAFF.

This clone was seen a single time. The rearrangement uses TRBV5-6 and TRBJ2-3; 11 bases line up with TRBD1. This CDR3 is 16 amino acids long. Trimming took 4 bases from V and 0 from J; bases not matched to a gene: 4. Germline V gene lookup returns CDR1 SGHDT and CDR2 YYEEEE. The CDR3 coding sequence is TGTGCCAGCAGCCCAGGACAGGGGGCAAGCACAGATACGCAGTATTTT. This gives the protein CASSPGQGASTDTQYF.

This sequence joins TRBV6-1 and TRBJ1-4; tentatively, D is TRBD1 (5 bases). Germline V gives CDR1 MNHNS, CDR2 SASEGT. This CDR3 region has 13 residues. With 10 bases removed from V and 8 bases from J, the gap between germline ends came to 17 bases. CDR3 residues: CATAGGKYEKLFF. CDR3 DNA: TGTGCCACCGCCGGGGGGAAGTACGAAAAACTGTTTTTT.

For the CDR3, the DNA is TGTGCCAGCAGTTCAGCAAGGAGCGGGGGGTTAAATGAGCAGTTCTTC. Its protein is CASSSARSGGLNEQFF. The V and J genes are TRBV6-5 and TRBJ2-1, with 9 bases identical to TRBD2. Germline lookup yields CDR1 MNHEY and CDR2 SVGAGI. Trimming at V came to 4 bases and at J to 7 bases, leaving 11 bases not matched to a gene. This CDR3 region has 16 residues.

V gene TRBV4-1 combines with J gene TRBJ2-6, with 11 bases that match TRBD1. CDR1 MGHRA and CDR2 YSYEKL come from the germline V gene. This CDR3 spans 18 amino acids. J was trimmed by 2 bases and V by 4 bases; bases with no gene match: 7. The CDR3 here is CASSPGQGAFAGANVLTF. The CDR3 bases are TGCGCCAGCAGCCCCGGACAGGGGGCTTTTGCTGGGGCCAACGTCCTGACTTTC.

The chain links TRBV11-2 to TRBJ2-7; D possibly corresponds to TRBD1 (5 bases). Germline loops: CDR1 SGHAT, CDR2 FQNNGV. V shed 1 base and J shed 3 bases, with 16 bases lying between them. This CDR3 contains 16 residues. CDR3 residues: CASSLVIGQGFYEQYF. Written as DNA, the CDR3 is TGTGCCAGCAGCTTAGTGATCGGTCAGGGATTCTACGAGCAGTACTTC.

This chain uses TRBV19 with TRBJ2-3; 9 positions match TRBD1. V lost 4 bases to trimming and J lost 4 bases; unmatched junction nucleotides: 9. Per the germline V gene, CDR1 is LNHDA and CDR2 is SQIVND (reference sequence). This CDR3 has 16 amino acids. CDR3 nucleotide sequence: TGTGCCAGTAGTAAGTTGGAGAGGACAGGGGCAGATACGCAGTATTTT. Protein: CASSKLERTGADTQYF.

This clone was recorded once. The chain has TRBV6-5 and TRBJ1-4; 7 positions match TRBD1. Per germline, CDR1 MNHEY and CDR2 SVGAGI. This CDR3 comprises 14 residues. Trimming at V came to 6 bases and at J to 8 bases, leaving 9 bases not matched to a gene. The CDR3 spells CASRLQGLGEKLFF. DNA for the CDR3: TGTGCCAGCAGACTACAGGGGTTGGGGGAAAAACTGTTTTTT.

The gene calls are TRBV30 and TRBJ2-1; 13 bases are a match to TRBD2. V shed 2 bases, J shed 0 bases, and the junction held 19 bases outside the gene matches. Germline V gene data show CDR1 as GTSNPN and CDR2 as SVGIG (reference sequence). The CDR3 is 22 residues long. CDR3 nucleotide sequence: TGTGCCTGGAGTCTGACTAGCGGGAGGCGTCGTACAAGCGAGAGCTCCTACAATGAGCAGTTCTTC. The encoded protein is CAWSLTSGRRRTSESSYNEQFF. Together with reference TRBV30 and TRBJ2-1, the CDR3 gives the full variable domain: SQTIHQWPATLVQPVGSPLSLECTVEGTSNPNLYWYRQAAGRGLQLLFYSVGIGQISSEVPQNLSASRPQDRQFILSSKKLLLSDSGFYLCAWSLTSGRRRTSESSYNEQFFGPGTRLTVL.

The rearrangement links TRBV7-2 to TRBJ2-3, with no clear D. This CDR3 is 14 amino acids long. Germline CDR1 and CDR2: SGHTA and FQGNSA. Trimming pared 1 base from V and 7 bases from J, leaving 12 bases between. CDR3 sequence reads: CASSLEATLNTQYF. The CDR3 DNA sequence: TGTGCCAGCAGCTTAGAAGCGACCCTCAATACGCAGTATTTT.

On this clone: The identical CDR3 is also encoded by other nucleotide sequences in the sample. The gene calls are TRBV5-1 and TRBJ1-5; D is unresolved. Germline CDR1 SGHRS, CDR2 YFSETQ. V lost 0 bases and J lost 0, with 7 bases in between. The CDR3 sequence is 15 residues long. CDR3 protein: CASSLGQNSNQPQHF. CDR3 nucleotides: TGCGCCAGCAGCTTGGGGCAGAATAGCAATCAGCCCCAGCATTTT.